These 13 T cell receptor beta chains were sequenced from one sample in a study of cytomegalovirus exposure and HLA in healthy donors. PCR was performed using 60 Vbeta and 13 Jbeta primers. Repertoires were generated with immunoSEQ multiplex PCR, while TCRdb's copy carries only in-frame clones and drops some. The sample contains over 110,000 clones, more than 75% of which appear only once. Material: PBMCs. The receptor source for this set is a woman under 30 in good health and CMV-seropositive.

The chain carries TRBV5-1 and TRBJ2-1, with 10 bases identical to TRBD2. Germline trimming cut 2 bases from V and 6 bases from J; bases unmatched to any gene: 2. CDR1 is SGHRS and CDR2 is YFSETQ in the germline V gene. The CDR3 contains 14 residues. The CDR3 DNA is TGCGCCAGCAGCTTAGCGGGGGGGATCAATGAGCAGTTCTTC. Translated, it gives CASSLAGGINEQFF.

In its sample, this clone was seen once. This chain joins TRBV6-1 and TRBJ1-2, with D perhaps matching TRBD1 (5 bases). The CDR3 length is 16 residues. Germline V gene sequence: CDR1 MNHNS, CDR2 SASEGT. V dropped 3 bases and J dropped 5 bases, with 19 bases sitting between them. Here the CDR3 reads CASSDLTGRAPYGYTF. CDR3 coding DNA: TGTGCCAGCAGTGACCTTACAGGAAGGGCCCCTTATGGCTACACCTTC.

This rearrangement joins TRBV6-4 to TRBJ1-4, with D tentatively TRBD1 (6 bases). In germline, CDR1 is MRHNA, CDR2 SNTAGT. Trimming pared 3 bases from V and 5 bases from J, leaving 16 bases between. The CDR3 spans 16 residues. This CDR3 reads CASSEEPQGLNEKLFF. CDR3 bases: TGTGCCAGCAGTGAAGAGCCACAGGGCCTCAATGAAAAACTGTTTTTT.

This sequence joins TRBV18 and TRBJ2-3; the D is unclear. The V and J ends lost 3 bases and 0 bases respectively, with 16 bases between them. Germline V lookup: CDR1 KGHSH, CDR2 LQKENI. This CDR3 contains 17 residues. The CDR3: CASSPKAAGVSTDTQYF. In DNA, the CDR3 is TGTGCCAGCTCACCTAAAGCAGCCGGAGTTAGCACAGATACGCAGTATTTT.

The DNA of the CDR3 is TGTGCCAGCAGCTTAGTTGTTAGCGGGGGGAAAAATGAGCAGTTCTTC. Translation: CASSLVVSGGKNEQFF. J is TRBJ2-1 and V is TRBV7-2; 10 nucleotides agree with TRBD2. With 1 base clipped from V and 7 bases from J, the junction kept 7 bases outside the gene matches. The V gene's germline CDR1 is SGHTA and CDR2 FQGNSA. This CDR3 comprises 16 residues.

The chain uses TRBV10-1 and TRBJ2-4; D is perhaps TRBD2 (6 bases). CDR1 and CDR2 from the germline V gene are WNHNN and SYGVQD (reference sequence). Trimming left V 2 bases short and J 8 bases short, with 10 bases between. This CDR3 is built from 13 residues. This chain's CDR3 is CASSERRGDIQYF. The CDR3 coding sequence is TGCGCCAGCAGTGAGAGGCGGGGAGACATTCAGTACTTC.

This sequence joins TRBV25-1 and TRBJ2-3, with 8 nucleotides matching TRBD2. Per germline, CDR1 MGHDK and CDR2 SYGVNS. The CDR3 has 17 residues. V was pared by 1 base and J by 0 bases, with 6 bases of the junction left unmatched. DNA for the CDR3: TGTGCCAGCAGTGAATCTGGCGGGGGGCCTAGCACAGATACGCAGTATTTT. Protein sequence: CASSESGGGPSTDTQYF.

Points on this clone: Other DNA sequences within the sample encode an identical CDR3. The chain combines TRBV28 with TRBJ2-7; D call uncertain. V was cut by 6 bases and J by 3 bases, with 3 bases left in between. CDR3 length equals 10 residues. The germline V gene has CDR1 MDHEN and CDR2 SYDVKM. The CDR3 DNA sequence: TGTGCCAGCAGCCGCTACGAGCAGTACTTC. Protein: CASSRYEQYF.

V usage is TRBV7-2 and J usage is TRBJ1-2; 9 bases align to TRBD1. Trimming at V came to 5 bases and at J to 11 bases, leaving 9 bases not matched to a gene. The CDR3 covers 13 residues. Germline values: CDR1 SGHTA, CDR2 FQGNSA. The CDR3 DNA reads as TGTGCCAGCAGCAATCCGGGACAGGGAAGTTACACCTTC. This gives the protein CASSNPGQGSYTF.

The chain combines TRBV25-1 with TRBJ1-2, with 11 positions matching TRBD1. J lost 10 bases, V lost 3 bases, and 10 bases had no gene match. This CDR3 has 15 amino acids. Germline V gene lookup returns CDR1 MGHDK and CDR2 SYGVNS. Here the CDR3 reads CASSDFKGQGEDYTF. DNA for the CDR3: TGTGCCAGCAGTGATTTTAAGGGACAGGGGGAAGACTACACCTTC.

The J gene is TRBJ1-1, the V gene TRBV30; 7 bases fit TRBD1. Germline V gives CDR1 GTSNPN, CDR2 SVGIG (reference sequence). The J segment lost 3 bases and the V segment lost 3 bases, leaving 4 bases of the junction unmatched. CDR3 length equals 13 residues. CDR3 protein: CAWRTGWDTEAFF. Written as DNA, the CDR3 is TGTGCCTGGAGGACAGGGTGGGACACTGAAGCTTTCTTT.

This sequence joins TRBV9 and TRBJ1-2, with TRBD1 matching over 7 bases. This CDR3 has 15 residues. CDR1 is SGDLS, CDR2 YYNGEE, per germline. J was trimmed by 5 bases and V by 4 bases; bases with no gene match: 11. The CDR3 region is CASSSESGTVYGYTF. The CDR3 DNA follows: TGTGCCAGCAGCTCCGAATCCGGGACAGTTTATGGCTACACCTTC.

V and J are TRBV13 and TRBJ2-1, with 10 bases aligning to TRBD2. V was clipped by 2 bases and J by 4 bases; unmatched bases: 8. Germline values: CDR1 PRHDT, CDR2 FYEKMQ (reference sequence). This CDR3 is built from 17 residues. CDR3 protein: CASSLRSGGAWYNEQFF. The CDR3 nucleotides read TGTGCCAGCAGCTTACGGAGCGGGGGGGCGTGGTACAATGAGCAGTTCTTC.